The present T cell receptor beta chain was sequenced within a study of cytomegalovirus exposure and HLA in healthy donors. Germline CDR1 and CDR2: LGHNA and YNFKEQ. The CDR3 extends over 15 amino acids. The V gene end was trimmed by 0 bases and the J gene end by 11 bases; junction bases not matched to a gene: 6. TCRdb keeps only in-frame clones here, not all; method: immunoSEQ multiplex PCR. Here the sample spans 120,000 to 150,000 clones, around 87% being singletons. The clonotype comes from a man between 18 and 29 years old in good health and CMV-seropositive. The chain combines TRBV4-2 with TRBJ2-3; 12 bases are shared with TRBD2. Material for sequencing was PBMCs. The CDR3 is CASSQDLTSGSRQYF. The CDR3 DNA follows: TGTGCCAGCAGCCAAGATCTGACTAGCGGGAGTCGGCAGTATTTT.